This TCR beta chain appears in the sequencing data of a study of CD8 T cells in ankylosing spondylitis. Study-wide findings and caveats: Earlier studies detected some motif variants in reactive arthritis synovial fluid and blood. Disease-linked clones reportedly showed significant enrichment in matched ankylosing spondylitis synovial fluid. It appeared that ankylosing spondylitis blood was characterized by a TCR beta motif of several highly homologous variants.

On this clonotype itself: The antigen is not known.

Looked up from germline, CDR1 is DFQATT and CDR2 is SNEGSKA (reference sequence). V was shortened by 1 base and J by 3 bases, with 7 bases between the two germline ends. There are 12 residues in the CDR3. Making the TCR beta libraries involved quantitative 5'-RACE with molecular barcodes. MiXCR was run by TCRdb on the 5' RACE reads, yielding one entry per CDR3 protein. The repertoire holds fewer than 250,000 distinct CDR3 sequences, with roughly 32% as singletons. This receptor was obtained from a male donor with ankylosing spondylitis or in good health (not recorded which). Specimen: blood, either unsorted or a sorted T cell fraction (not recorded which). This chain links TRBV20-1 with TRBJ2-7, with D perhaps TRBD1 (5 bases). CDR3 DNA sequence: TGCAGTGCTAGAGGGACAAACTACGAGCAGTACTTC. Translated, it gives CSARGTNYEQYF.